This paragraph covers one T cell receptor (beta chain) sequence. V was shortened by 3 bases and J by 2 bases, with 15 bases between the two germline ends. The length of the CDR3 is 16 residues. Germline CDR1 is WNHNN and CDR2 is SYGVQD (reference sequence). Only in-frame clones appear in the TCRdb table, and some are missing; sequencing was by immunoSEQ multiplex PCR. The sample consists of about 130,000 clones, 80% to 90% of them appearing once. These data originate in a study of blood T cell repertoires in COVID-19. The chain is built from TRBV10-1 and TRBJ2-3, with TRBD1 as a possible D gene (7 bases). This TCR was sampled from a man aged 55 to 69 with COVID-19, enrolled during active disease. Sequencing was done on a sample of peripheral blood. In DNA form, the CDR3 reads TGCGCCAGCAGTGACCCCAGGGGGGCGGTCACAGATACGCAGTATTTT. It encodes CASSDPRGAVTDTQYF.